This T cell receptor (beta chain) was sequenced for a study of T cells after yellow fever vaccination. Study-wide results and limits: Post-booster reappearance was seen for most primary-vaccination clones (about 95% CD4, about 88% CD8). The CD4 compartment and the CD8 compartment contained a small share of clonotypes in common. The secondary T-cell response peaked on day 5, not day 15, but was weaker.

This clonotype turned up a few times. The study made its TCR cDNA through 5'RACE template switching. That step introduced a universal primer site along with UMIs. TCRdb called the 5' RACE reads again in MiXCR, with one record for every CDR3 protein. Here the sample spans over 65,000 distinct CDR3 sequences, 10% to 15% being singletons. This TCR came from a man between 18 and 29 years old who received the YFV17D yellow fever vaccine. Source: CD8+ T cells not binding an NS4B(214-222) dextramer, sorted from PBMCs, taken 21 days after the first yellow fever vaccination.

CDR3: CASSTGTGGTEAFF. For the CDR3, the DNA is TGCGCCAGCAGCACGGGGACAGGGGGGACTGAAGCTTTCTTT. The chain is built from TRBV5-1 and TRBJ1-1, with 11 nucleotides matching TRBD1. The V gene end was trimmed by 4 bases and the J gene end by 5 bases; junction bases not matched to a gene: 4. The CDR3 is 14 amino acids. CDR1 and CDR2 from the germline V gene are SGHRS and YFSETQ.